This TCR beta chain comes out of a study of blood T cells in healthy people across ages. The CDR3 loop spans 15 amino acids. Trimming took 6 bases from V and 2 from J; bases not matched to a gene: 6. From germline, CDR1 is SNHLY and CDR2 FYNNEI. This clonotype was seen more than once but under ten times. Then a second PCR, running roughly 6 to 12 cycles, was carried out with a sample-barcoded 5' primer and a J-beta primer mix. TCRdb itself ran the 5' RACE reads through MiXCR, one entry per CDR3 protein. The repertoire includes hundreds of thousands of distinct CDR3 sequences, around 41% of them detected once, and 25% to 35% sits in the top ten.

J is TRBJ2-2 and V is TRBV2; the match to TRBD1 covers 7 bases. The sample comprised blood. The origin of this receptor is a man aged 80 or over in good health. For the CDR3, the DNA is TGTGCCAGCAGAGAGTCAGGGGGAAACACCGGGGAGCTGTTTTTT. It translates to CASRESGGNTGELFF.